The 21 T cell receptor beta chains below come from one sample, sequenced in a study of blood T cell repertoires in COVID-19. Libraries were prepared by immunoSEQ multiplex PCR; TCRdb keeps only in-frame clonotypes and omits some of them. Among about 260,000 clones listed, more than 75% were seen once. Sequenced input: peripheral blood. These receptors came from a middle-aged woman who had recovered from COVID-19.

The chain is built from TRBV5-6 and TRBJ1-2; TRBD1 aligns across 7 bases. The J segment lost 3 bases and the V segment lost 4 bases, leaving 6 bases of the junction unmatched. The length of the CDR3 is 14 residues. CDR1 is SGHDT and CDR2 is YYEEEE in the germline V gene. The CDR3 sequence: CASSRDDRDYGYTF. In nucleotides, the CDR3 is TGTGCCAGCAGCCGCGATGACAGGGACTATGGCTACACCTTC.

The J gene is TRBJ1-2, the V gene TRBV9; D might be TRBD1 (5 bases). V shed 4 bases and J shed 6 bases, with 16 bases lying between them. Germline V gene lookup returns CDR1 SGDLS and CDR2 YYNGEE. The CDR3 contains 14 residues. The CDR3 region has the DNA TGTGCCAGCAGCCTCGATGGGGAGGGGAATGGCTACACCTTC. Its translation is CASSLDGEGNGYTF.

This chain joins TRBV19 and TRBJ1-2; TRBD1 aligns across 8 bases. CDR1 and CDR2 from the germline V gene are LNHDA and SQIVND (reference sequence). The CDR3 length is 13 residues. This CDR3 reads CATKPGGLYGYTF. The CDR3 coding sequence is TGTGCGACGAAACCAGGGGGCCTCTATGGCTACACCTTC.

The count of this clone is one. CDR3 loop: CASSFGGVPYGETQYF. CDR3 sequence (DNA): TGTGCCAGCAGCTTCGGGGGGGTGCCTTATGGGGAGACCCAGTACTTC. The chain links TRBV5-4 to TRBJ2-5, with TRBD2 matching over 8 bases. Looked up from germline, CDR1 is SGHNT and CDR2 is YYREEE (reference sequence). The CDR3 has 16 residues. J gave up 5 bases and V 2 bases, and 11 bases lay outside the gene matches.

The chain has TRBV2 and TRBJ1-1; no firm D call. Trimming removed 4 bases from V and 0 bases from J, with 6 bases in between. The CDR3 consists of 13 residues. Per germline, CDR1 SNHLY and CDR2 FYNNEI. The CDR3 region has the DNA TGTGCCAGCAGTGTCGAGGTGAACACTGAAGCTTTCTTT. It is translated as CASSVEVNTEAFF.

In this sample, this clone turned up once. The chain is built from TRBV4-3 and TRBJ2-1, with 12 bases aligning to TRBD2. V dropped 4 bases and J dropped 9; count of bases not matched to a gene: 4. The CDR3 spans 14 residues. Looked up from germline, CDR1 is LGHNA and CDR2 is YSLEER. The CDR3 is CASSPSGGAIEQFF. CDR3 bases: TGCGCCAGCAGCCCTAGCGGGGGGGCGATTGAGCAGTTCTTC.

The chain links TRBV12-3 or TRBV12-4 to TRBJ2-5, with D perhaps matching TRBD1 (6 bases). The V and J ends lost 3 bases and 5 bases respectively, with 10 bases between them. The CDR3 spans 13 residues. The CDR3 sequence is CASSFGGRETQYF. The CDR3, as DNA: TGTGCCAGCAGTTTTGGGGGCCGGGAGACCCAGTACTTC.

The chain joins TRBV4-3 to TRBJ1-6; D is possibly TRBD1 (6 bases). The length of the CDR3 is 19 residues. Germline V gives CDR1 LGHNA, CDR2 YSLEER. The V gene lost 6 bases and the J gene lost 0 bases, with 21 bases spanning the gap. CDR3: CASSPLLGQGISYNSPLHF. DNA of the CDR3: TGCGCCAGCAGTCCCCTCTTAGGGCAGGGGATCTCCTATAATTCACCCCTCCACTTT.

J is TRBJ2-1 and V is TRBV6-5; the match to TRBD1 covers 9 bases. With 2 bases clipped from V and 5 bases from J, the junction kept 7 bases outside the gene matches. The CDR3 consists of 16 residues. The germline gives CDR1 MNHEY, CDR2 SVGAGI. The CDR3 DNA reads TGTGCCAGCAGTTACGTTTCGGGACAGGGCCACAATGAGCAGTTCTTC. It is translated as CASSYVSGQGHNEQFF.

Written as DNA, the CDR3 is TGTGCCAGCAGCTTAGCGCTCGGACAGGGGCTGCACGAGCAGTACTTC. Translation gives CASSLALGQGLHEQYF. This chain links TRBV7-8 with TRBJ2-7; TRBD1 matches 9 bases. Unmatched junction bases numbered 8, after V lost 0 bases and J lost 5 bases. Looked up from germline, CDR1 is SGHVS and CDR2 is FQNEAQ. The CDR3 is 16 residues long.

The chain joins TRBV25-1 to TRBJ2-5, with 14 nucleotides matching TRBD2. Trimming cost V 3 bases and J 4 bases; bases outside gene matches: 10. This CDR3 spans 18 amino acids. Germline CDR1 MGHDK, CDR2 SYGVNS. The CDR3 sequence: CASSEMLGTSGGSETQYF. CDR3 coding DNA: TGTGCCAGCAGTGAGATGCTAGGGACTAGCGGGGGATCAGAGACCCAGTACTTC.

The CDR3 sequence: CASSDPGWNTDTQYF. The CDR3 DNA is TGTGCCAGCAGTGACCCAGGGTGGAACACAGATACGCAGTATTTT. The chain has TRBV6-1 and TRBJ2-3, with a weak D call TRBD1 (5 bases). The germline V and J ends were trimmed by 3 bases and 2 bases, with 12 bases remaining between them. This CDR3 has 15 residues. Germline lookup yields CDR1 MNHNS and CDR2 SASEGT.

This chain uses TRBV4-3 with TRBJ1-5, with a possible D match to TRBD1 (6 bases). The CDR3 extends over 14 amino acids. Looked up from germline, CDR1 is LGHNA and CDR2 is YSLEER. Trimming removed 0 bases at V and 9 bases at J, with 12 bases between. Here the CDR3 reads CASSQDHRVGPQHF. The CDR3 region has the DNA TGCGCCAGCAGCCAAGATCACAGGGTCGGGCCCCAGCATTTT.

This chain links TRBV6-2 or TRBV6-3 with TRBJ1-4; a possible D gene is TRBD1 (5 bases). Trimming pared 7 bases from V and 3 bases from J, leaving 15 bases between. The CDR3 loop spans 15 amino acids. Germline CDR1 and CDR2: MNHEY and SVGEGT. The CDR3 protein is CASNPRRGANEKLFF. CDR3 DNA sequence: TGTGCCAGCAACCCCCGGAGGGGAGCTAATGAAAAACTGTTTTTT.

This rearrangement joins TRBV12-3 or TRBV12-4 to TRBJ2-1; 7 bases match TRBD2. V lost 8 bases and J lost 6; bases outside the gene matches: 7. The length of the CDR3 is 13 residues. CDR3 nucleotides: TGTGCCAGCGAGCGGGGCAATCTCAATGAGCAGTTCTTC. Translation gives CASERGNLNEQFF.

The V gene is TRBV4-3, the J gene TRBJ2-3, with 10 bases fitting TRBD2. The J segment lost 2 bases and the V segment lost 3 bases, leaving 8 bases of the junction unmatched. CDR1 and CDR2 (germline): LGHNA, YSLEER. This CDR3 has 17 amino acids. The CDR3 DNA sequence: TGCGCCAGCAGCCAGGCCCCAAGCGGGGGGGTCACAGATACGCAGTATTTT. Translating it yields CASSQAPSGGVTDTQYF.

This clone was detected only once. The chain couples TRBV2 to TRBJ2-1; TRBD2 matches at 9 bases. The length of the CDR3 is 16 residues. From germline, CDR1 is SNHLY and CDR2 FYNNEI. The trim removed 6 bases at V and 1 base at J, leaving 7 bases unmatched. DNA of the CDR3: TGTGCCAGCAGGGGAAGGCGGGGGGGATCCTACAATGAGCAGTTCTTC. It encodes CASRGRRGGSYNEQFF.

This clone was picked up a small number of times. The gene calls are TRBV19 and TRBJ1-1; the D is unclear. Trimming took 6 bases from V and 4 from J, leaving 15 bases between them. CDR1 LNHDA and CDR2 SQIVND come from the germline V gene (reference sequence). The CDR3 consists of 14 residues. The CDR3 reads CASSSIVEFTEAFF. The CDR3, as DNA: TGTGCCAGTAGCTCCATCGTGGAGTTCACTGAAGCTTTCTTT.

The V gene is TRBV18, the J gene TRBJ1-2, with 9 bases matching TRBD1. J gave up 11 bases and V 4 bases, and 8 bases lay outside the gene matches. CDR3 length: 13 residues. The germline CDR1 and CDR2 sequences are KGHSH and LQKENI. This CDR3 is CASSLGTGSPYTF. The CDR3 nucleotides read TGTGCCAGCTCACTCGGGACAGGGAGCCCGTACACCTTC.

This clone was recorded only once. The rearrangement joins TRBV14 to TRBJ2-5; D uncertain. With 4 bases removed from V and 5 bases from J, the gap between germline ends came to 11 bases. CDR3 size: 13 residues. From germline, CDR1 is SGHDN and CDR2 FVKESK. CDR3 amino acids: CASSRFFQETQYF. Written as DNA, the CDR3 is TGTGCCAGCAGCCGGTTTTTCCAGGAGACCCAGTACTTC.

This clone appeared a few times. V and J are TRBV5-6 and TRBJ2-2, with TRBD2 identical over 8 bases. The length of the CDR3 is 18 residues. CDR1 is SGHDT and CDR2 is YYEEEE in the germline V gene. Unmatched junction bases numbered 14, after V lost 4 bases and J lost 3 bases. The CDR3 DNA reads as TGTGCCAGCAGCCTAGGACTGACGGGGGGGCCGGACACCGGGGAGCTGTTTTTT. Its translation: CASSLGLTGGPDTGELFF.